The 19 T cell receptor beta chains in this list originate from one sample, sequenced in a study of blood T cell repertoires in COVID-19. Produced via immunoSEQ multiplex PCR; TCRdb's table is partial and in-frame only. Among about 100,000 clones, 91% were seen once, and the ten largest hold approximately 15%. Sequenced input: peripheral blood. All receptors derive from a man in his fifties or sixties with acute or convalescent COVID-19.

The V and J genes are TRBV27 and TRBJ2-4; 9 bases map to TRBD1. The ends lost 8 bases at V and 6 bases at J; junction bases unmatched: 8. Germline CDR1 is MNHEY and CDR2 is SMNVEV (reference sequence). The CDR3 has 14 amino acids. CDR3: CASQGGQGINIQYF. The CDR3 region has the DNA TGTGCCAGCCAGGGAGGACAGGGGATAAACATTCAGTACTTC.

This chain uses TRBV5-1 with TRBJ2-1; 10 bases are a match to TRBD1. The V segment lost 3 bases and the J segment 0 bases; nucleotides outside the gene matches: 3. The V gene's germline CDR1 is SGHRS and CDR2 YFSETQ. The CDR3 is 16 amino acids. The CDR3 spells CASSSGQGGSYNEQFF. Written as DNA, the CDR3 is TGCGCCAGCAGCTCCGGACAGGGGGGCTCCTACAATGAGCAGTTCTTC.

The chain links TRBV2 to TRBJ2-1, with D unresolved. V shed 4 bases and J shed 3 bases, with 22 bases lying between them. The CDR3 is 18 amino acids. Germline V lookup: CDR1 SNHLY, CDR2 FYNNEI. CDR3 in amino acids: CASSGESLVTKNYNEQFF. CDR3 sequence (DNA): TGTGCCAGCAGTGGAGAAAGTTTAGTTACTAAAAACTACAATGAGCAGTTCTTC.

V gene TRBV7-9 combines with J gene TRBJ1-4; D might be TRBD1 (6 bases). Germline V gene sequence: CDR1 SEHNR, CDR2 FQNEAQ (reference sequence). V gave up 5 bases and J gave up 3 bases, with 16 bases separating them. The CDR3 totals 16 residues. The CDR3 here is CASSGRAGAPNEKLFF. The CDR3 nucleotides are TGTGCCAGCAGCGGACGAGCAGGGGCCCCTAATGAAAAACTGTTTTTT. The whole variable domain, filled in from reference TRBV7-9 and TRBJ1-4, reads DTGVSQNPRHKITKRGQNVTFRCDPISEHNRLYWYRQTLGQGPEFLTYFQNEAQLEKSRLLSDRFSAERPKGSFSTLEIQRTEQGDSAMYLCASSGRAGAPNEKLFFGSGTQLSVL.

This clone was seen a single time. The CDR3 DNA follows: TGTGCCAGCAGTTTGAGGTCTGGGTGGCTGGGACAGGGAGGACAGCCCCAGCATTTT. Its protein product is CASSLRSGWLGQGGQPQHF. The V and J genes are TRBV28 and TRBJ1-5, with 9 bases fitting TRBD1. Germline lookup yields CDR1 MDHEN and CDR2 SYDVKM. The CDR3 is made up of 19 amino acids. Trimming took 3 bases from V and 7 from J; bases not matched to a gene: 19.

V is TRBV5-6 and J is TRBJ2-3, with 11 bases that match TRBD2. CDR3 size: 15 residues. With 1 base clipped from V and 6 bases from J, the junction kept 4 bases outside the gene matches. Germline V CDR1 and CDR2: SGHDT, YYEEEE. For the CDR3, the DNA is TGTGCCAGCAGCTTGACTAGCGGGGGAGGGGATACGCAGTATTTT. Translating gives CASSLTSGGGDTQYF.

The genes are TRBV4-1 and TRBJ1-4; D gene unclear. Germline CDR1 reads MGHRA; CDR2 reads YSYEKL. CDR3 length: 16 amino acids. The V end was cut by 0 bases, the J end by 8 bases, with 16 bases between. In DNA form, the CDR3 reads TGCGCCAGCAGCCAAGAGACCCAAGTGGTGGGCGAAAAACTGTTTTTT. Translation gives CASSQETQVVGEKLFF.

The rearrangement links TRBV4-2 to TRBJ1-5; 7 bases are shared with TRBD1. The ends lost 1 base at V and 7 bases at J; junction bases unmatched: 4. Germline CDR1 and CDR2: LGHNA and YNFKEQ. The CDR3 spans 14 residues. The CDR3 sequence: CASSQGRGEQPQHF. CDR3 coding DNA: TGTGCCAGCAGCCAAGGCAGGGGGGAACAGCCCCAGCATTTT.

This clone showed up just once. The gene calls are TRBV18 and TRBJ2-7; 10 bases match TRBD1. V dropped 6 bases and J dropped 6; count of bases not matched to a gene: 5. Germline V gene lookup returns CDR1 KGHSH and CDR2 LQKENI. This CDR3 has 13 residues. The CDR3 here is CASSRGQGSEQYF. The CDR3, as DNA: TGTGCCAGCTCGCGGGGACAGGGGTCCGAGCAGTACTTC.

This clone has only one observation. The chain recombines TRBV19 with TRBJ2-2, with D possibly being TRBD2 (6 bases). With 7 bases removed from V and 3 bases from J, the gap between germline ends came to 12 bases. The germline CDR1 and CDR2 sequences are LNHDA and SQIVND (reference sequence). The CDR3 is made up of 14 amino acids. CDR3 region: CASKFGEDTGELFF. CDR3 sequence (DNA): TGTGCCAGTAAGTTCGGGGAGGACACCGGGGAGCTGTTTTTT.

The rearrangement joins TRBV3-1 (or the pseudogene TRBV3-2) to TRBJ2-1; TRBD2 matches at 13 bases. CDR1 is LGHDT, CDR2 YNNKEL, per germline (reference sequence). This CDR3 comprises 15 residues. With 5 bases clipped from V and 8 bases from J, the junction kept 6 bases outside the gene matches. The CDR3 loop is CASSALAGGRHEQFF. CDR3 bases: TGTGCCAGCAGCGCACTAGCGGGGGGGCGGCATGAGCAGTTCTTC.

This chain uses TRBV5-1 with TRBJ2-2, with 10 bases matching TRBD2. The junction had 7 bases not matched to a gene; V was cut back by 4 bases and J by 7 bases. There are 15 residues in the CDR3. Germline assignment: CDR1 SGHRS and CDR2 YFSETQ. The CDR3 loop reads CASSAGLAKGGELFF. In DNA form, the CDR3 reads TGCGCCAGCAGCGCGGGACTAGCGAAGGGCGGGGAGCTGTTTTTT.

The chain uses TRBV5-4 and TRBJ1-5, with TRBD1 matching over 7 bases. V lost 4 bases, J lost 2 bases, and 3 bases stayed unmatched. This CDR3 spans 14 amino acids. Germline CDR1 SGHNT, CDR2 YYREEE (reference sequence). The CDR3 spells CASSIQGGNQPQHF. Here the CDR3 DNA reads TGTGCCAGCAGCATCCAGGGGGGCAATCAGCCCCAGCATTTT.

The chain carries TRBV7-2 and TRBJ2-3; D is unresolved. The CDR3 is 12 amino acids. V lost 4 bases, J lost 6 bases, and 8 bases lay in between. CDR1 is SGHTA and CDR2 is FQGNSA in the germline V gene. DNA of the CDR3: TGTGCCAGCAGCTCAGCATCGGATACGCAGTATTTT. Translating gives CASSSASDTQYF.

The rearrangement joins TRBV2 to TRBJ1-2; D perhaps matches TRBD1 (5 bases). CDR3 length: 13 amino acids. CDR1 is SNHLY and CDR2 is FYNNEI in the germline V gene. V lost 3 bases and J 8 bases, leaving 13 bases between the germline ends. CDR3: CASSEQGSRGYTF. The CDR3 region has the DNA TGTGCCAGCAGTGAGCAGGGTTCGCGAGGCTACACCTTC.

Only one count was recorded for this clone. This chain uses TRBV2 with TRBJ1-5, with D perhaps TRBD1 (6 bases). CDR3 length: 16 amino acids. CDR1 is SNHLY and CDR2 is FYNNEI in the germline V gene. V shed 4 bases and J shed 4 bases, with 17 bases lying between them. The CDR3 region is CASSGGGAFRNQPQHF. The CDR3 coding sequence is TGTGCCAGCAGTGGTGGGGGCGCTTTTCGGAATCAGCCCCAGCATTTT.

The chain combines TRBV2 with TRBJ2-3; the match to TRBD2 covers 15 bases. This CDR3 region has 15 residues. V was clipped by 8 bases and J by 5 bases; unmatched bases: 5. The V gene's germline CDR1 is SNHLY and CDR2 FYNNEI. The chain's CDR3 is CASSGLAGGGDTQYF. The CDR3 nucleotides read TGTGCCAGCTCTGGACTAGCGGGGGGGGGAGATACGCAGTATTTT.

This clone has just one count. This chain uses TRBV29-1 with TRBJ2-1, with 7 bases aligning to TRBD1. With 7 bases clipped from V and 7 bases from J, the junction kept 10 bases outside the gene matches. CDR1 and CDR2 (germline): SQVTM, ANQGSEA. This CDR3 is built from 13 residues. The CDR3 loop is CSASDRMVNEQFF. The CDR3 nucleotides are TGCAGCGCTTCGGACAGGATGGTAAATGAGCAGTTCTTC.

This chain links TRBV28 with TRBJ1-4; D may be TRBD1 (5 bases). Deletions cut 6 bases from V and 8 bases from J, with 16 bases between. CDR3 length equals 14 residues. Germline CDR1 is MDHEN and CDR2 is SYDVKM. The CDR3 bases are TGTGCCAGCAGCTCCGTGGGGGGTAGAGAAAAACTGTTTTTT. Its protein product is CASSSVGGREKLFF.